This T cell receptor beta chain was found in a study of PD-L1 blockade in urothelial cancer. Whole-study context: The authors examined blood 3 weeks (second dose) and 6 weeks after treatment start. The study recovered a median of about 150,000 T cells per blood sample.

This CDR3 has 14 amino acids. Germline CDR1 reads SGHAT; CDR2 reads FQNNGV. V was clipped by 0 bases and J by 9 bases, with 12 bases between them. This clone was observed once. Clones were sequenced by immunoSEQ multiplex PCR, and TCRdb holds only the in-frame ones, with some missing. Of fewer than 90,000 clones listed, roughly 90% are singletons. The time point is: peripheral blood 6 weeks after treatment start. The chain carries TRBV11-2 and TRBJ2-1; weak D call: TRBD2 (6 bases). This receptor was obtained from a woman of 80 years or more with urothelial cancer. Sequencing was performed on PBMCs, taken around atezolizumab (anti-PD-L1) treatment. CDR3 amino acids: CASSLESGRGEQFF. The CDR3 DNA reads TGTGCCAGCAGCTTAGAGTCAGGGCGGGGTGAGCAGTTCTTC.